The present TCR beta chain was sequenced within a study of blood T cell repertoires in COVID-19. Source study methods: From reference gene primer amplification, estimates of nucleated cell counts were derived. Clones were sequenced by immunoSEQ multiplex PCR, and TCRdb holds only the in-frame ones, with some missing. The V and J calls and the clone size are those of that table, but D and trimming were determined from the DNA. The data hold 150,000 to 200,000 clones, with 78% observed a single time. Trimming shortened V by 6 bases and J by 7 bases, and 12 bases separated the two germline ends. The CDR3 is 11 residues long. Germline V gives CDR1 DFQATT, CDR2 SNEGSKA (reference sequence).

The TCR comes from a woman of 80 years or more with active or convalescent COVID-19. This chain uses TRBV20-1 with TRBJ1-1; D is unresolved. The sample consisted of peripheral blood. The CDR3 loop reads CSAAPRGEAFF. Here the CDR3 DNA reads TGCAGTGCGGCCCCGCGGGGTGAAGCTTTCTTT.